This T cell receptor beta chain was documented in a study of T cells expressing NK-cell markers. TCRdb reprocessed the 5' RACE reads, keeping one entry per CDR3 protein, no DNA. This table holds approximately 550,000 distinct CDR3 sequences. This receptor was identified in a man aged 18-30 years in good health. The specimen was blood T cells: a sorted CD56 or NKG2C T cell subset, CD4+ or CD8+ T cells, or bulk PBMC T cells (not recorded which).

This CDR3 reads CASQPGTSGAGELFF. The chain uses TRBV6-1 and TRBJ2-2; TCRdb gives TRBD2 as the D gene, but with no DNA this cannot be confirmed. The germline V gene has CDR1 MNHNS and CDR2 SASEGT. CDR3 length equals 15 residues.